This TCR beta chain emerged from a study of blood T cell dynamics during melanoma immunotherapy. Profiled with immunoSEQ multiplex PCR; TCRdb holds only in-frame clones, not every one. Altogether some 8,200 clones are present, 85% to 90% being singletons, with the ten largest covering 2.3%. Study-level findings and limits: PBMC repertoires of eventual disease-control patients split at W3 into clonality or diversity gains.

Trimming cost V 7 bases and J 10 bases; bases outside gene matches: 18. The CDR3 is made up of 15 amino acids. Germline V gene lookup returns CDR1 MNHEY and CDR2 SVGAGI. Time point meaning: week 3, after first cycle of checkpoint inhibitor. About this clone itself: Its specificity is not known.

The material was blood, obtained from a patient treated with checkpoint blockade. The chain uses TRBV6-5 and TRBJ1-2, with 7 bases matching TRBD1. The receptor comes from a human donor with melanoma. For the CDR3, the DNA is TGTGCCAGCAATGCGGGACAGAAGCCCGTGTCTCTCTACACCTTC. The encoded protein is CASNAGQKPVSLYTF.